This TCR beta chain was documented in a study of blood T cell repertoires in COVID-19. Study details: COVID-19 samples from acute and convalescent phases originated in the United States, Italy and Spain. In each case, the material was cDNA or gDNA derived from T cells, B-cell-depleted T cells, or PBMCs.

Authors' data handling: How many nucleated cells were present was estimated from reference gene primer amplification. Libraries were prepared by immunoSEQ multiplex PCR; TCRdb keeps only in-frame clonotypes and omits some of them. V and J calls and clone size are given by that table; D and trimming were obtained from the DNA. Found here are some 150,000 clones, over 75% of them singletons; the top ten hold roughly 1.4%. Deletions cut 3 bases from V and 0 bases from J, with 9 bases between. CDR1 SEHNR and CDR2 FQNEAQ come from the germline V gene (reference sequence). There are 14 residues in the CDR3.

This sequence was found in a human donor in a cohort sampled during active COVID-19. Sequencing was done on a sample of peripheral blood. The chain has TRBV7-9 and TRBJ2-7; weak D call: TRBD2 (6 bases). For the CDR3, the DNA is TGTGCCAGCAGCTTCCGGGAGAGCTCCTACGAGCAGTACTTC. As protein: CASSFRESSYEQYF.